The rows below give T cell receptor beta chains drawn from one sample of a study of OX40 agonist ivuxolimab in advanced cancers. Here immunoSEQ multiplex PCR was the method, and the copy in TCRdb shows in-frame clones only, minus some. This table has about 68,000 clones, around 93% appearing once. Sequenced here: CD4+ or CD8+ T cells sorted from blood, sampled in a trial of the OX40 agonist ivuxolimab. The receptors were gathered from an adult with an advanced solid tumor such as melanoma, head and neck, liver or kidney cancer. Both conserved end residues are part of each CDR3. A D gene is named only where the DNA matches it firmly. Clone size is stated in some rows and not others, as once, few, many or a class when expanded.

cdr3_length clone_size j_call v_call d_call cdr3_nt cdr3_aa
15 . TRBJ2-6 TRBV18 . TGTGCCAGCTCAAACTCAGGGACTGGGGCCAACGTCCTGACTTTC CASSNSGTGANVLTF
16 . TRBJ2-1 TRBV5-1 . TGCGCCAGCAGCTTGGCTTCCCCGGGGTGGTACAATGAGCAGTTCTTC CASSLASPGWYNEQFF
14 . TRBJ2-5 TRBV6-6 . TGTGCCAGCAGTCCACCTGGGTCCCAAGAGACCCAGTACTTC CASSPPGSQETQYF
14 . TRBJ1-1 TRBV6-1 TRBD1 TGTGCCGGGATAGGACAGGGGAGGGGCACTGAAGCTTTCTTT CAGIGQGRGTEAFF
16 . TRBJ2-5 TRBV18 . TGTGCCAGCTCACCACCCAGACAGACCTACCAAGAGACCCAGTACTTC CASSPPRQTYQETQYF
16 . TRBJ2-7 TRBV5-1 TRBD2 TGCGCCAGCACCGACAGGTACGGGCGGGAGGCCGACGAGCAGTACTTC CASTDRYGREADEQYF
15 . TRBJ2-2 TRBV4-2 . TGTGCCAGTATCCCTCAACACGGGGAAGGCGGGGAGCTGTTTTTT CASIPQHGEGGELFF
15 . TRBJ2-1 TRBV25-1 . TGTGCCAGTGCAACCAATCTAGCAGCCTACAATGAGCAGTTCTTC CASATNLAAYNEQFF
14 . TRBJ2-3 TRBV5-1 TRBD1 TGCGCCAGCGCCAGGGACAGAGCCACAGATACGCAGTATTTT CASARDRATDTQYF
12 . TRBJ2-5 TRBV13 . TGTGCCAGCAGCCCGCGCGGGGAGACCCAGTACTTC CASSPRGETQYF
15 . TRBJ2-3 TRBV18 TRBD1 TGTGCCAGCTCACCCGGGACAGGTGATCCAGATACGCAGTATTTT CASSPGTGDPDTQYF
15 . TRBJ2-7 TRBV27 TRBD2 TGTGCCAGCAGTTTATATGCGGGAGGGCCGTACGAGCAGTACTTC CASSLYAGGPYEQYF
13 . TRBJ2-1 TRBV12-5 . TGTGCTAGTGGTTTGCTCACCTACAATGAGCAGTTCTTC CASGLLTYNEQFF
14 . TRBJ2-7 TRBV19 . TGTGCCAGTAGTAAGGGACTCATTATTGAGGAGCAGTACTTC CASSKGLIIEEQYF
16 . TRBJ2-1 TRBV7-8 TRBD2 TGTGCCAGCAGCTTAGTAGCTAGCGGGTTTCACAATGAGCAGTTCTTC CASSLVASGFHNEQFF
14 . TRBJ2-5 TRBV11-2 TRBD2 TGTGCCAGCAGCTTTTCGGGACTAGCGGAGACCCAGTACTTC CASSFSGLAETQYF
18 . TRBJ2-6 TRBV5-1 . TGCGCCAGCAGCTTGAGAGTTGTAAGGGGCTCTGGGGCCAACGTCCTGACTTTC CASSLRVVRGSGANVLTF
13 . TRBJ1-5 TRBV6-5 . TGTGCCAGCAGTCCACAGGGAAATCAGCCCCAGCATTTT CASSPQGNQPQHF
13 . TRBJ2-2 TRBV5-6 . TGTGCCAGCAGCTTGCCGGGTACCGGGGAGCTGTTTTTT CASSLPGTGELFF
15 . TRBJ2-1 TRBV18 TRBD2 TGTGCCAGCTCACCGTCTAGCGGGAACTACAATGAGCAGTTCTTC CASSPSSGNYNEQFF
16 . TRBJ2-2 TRBV7-8 TRBD1 TGTGCCAGCAGCTCGAGAGGGGGACAGGGCCTCGTGGAGCTGTTTTTT CASSSRGGQGLVELFF
10 . TRBJ2-1 TRBV28 . TGTGCCAGCAGTCACAGAGAGCAGTTCTTC CASSHREQFF
10 . TRBJ1-2 TRBV6-1 . TGTGCCAGCAGCGCCGTCGGCTACACCTTC CASSAVGYTF
13 . TRBJ2-1 TRBV28 . TGTGCCAGCAGTCCGCGGGACGCGCGGGAAGAGTTCTTC CASSPRDAREEFF
17 . TRBJ2-5 TRBV7-9 TRBD2 TGTGCCAGCAGCGCCGGACTAGCGGAGATGCCCCTCGAGACCCAGTACTTC CASSAGLAEMPLETQYF
15 . TRBJ2-5 TRBV5-1 . TGCGCCAGCAGCTCTCTCCAGGGAGCGCAAGAGACCCAGTACTTC CASSSLQGAQETQYF
13 . TRBJ1-1 TRBV18 . TGTGCCAGCTCACCCTTAGACAGAGTAGAAGCTTTCTTT CASSPLDRVEAFF
14 . TRBJ2-7 TRBV14 . TGTGCCAGCAGCCAGTACGGGGTTACCTACGAGCAGTACTTC CASSQYGVTYEQYF
12 . TRBJ2-2 TRBV6-5 . TGTGCCAGCAGTAAGAACACCGGGGAGCTGTTTTTT CASSKNTGELFF
14 . TRBJ2-7 TRBV9 . TGTGCCAGCAGCGTACACCAGGAGCTTGGCGAGCAGTACTTC CASSVHQELGEQYF
15 . TRBJ1-4 TRBV9 . TGTGCCAGCAGCATAGGGGGGGCGGAGTACGAAAAACTGTTTTTT CASSIGGAEYEKLFF
14 . TRBJ1-5 TRBV6-1 . TGTGCCAGCAGTTCGGACGGAAGCAATCAGCCCCAGCATTTT CASSSDGSNQPQHF
15 . TRBJ2-7 TRBV19 . TGTGCCAGTAGTATTAGAGGGCAGGGGTCCTACGAGCAGTACTTC CASSIRGQGSYEQYF
13 . TRBJ2-5 TRBV2 TRBD1 TGTGCCAGCAATCGGGACAGAGAAGAGACCCAGTACTTC CASNRDREETQYF
15 . TRBJ2-4 TRBV10-2 . TGCGCCAGCAGGAAAGGGGAGGCAAGCAAAAACATTCAGTACTTC CASRKGEASKNIQYF
14 medium-sized TRBJ1-5 TRBV19 . TGTGCCAGTAGTATAGTGACGAACAATCAGCCCCAGCATTTT CASSIVTNNQPQHF
14 . TRBJ2-2 TRBV6-1 . TGTGCCAGCAGTGAAGCCTCTAGGGGCGGGGAGCTGTTTTTT CASSEASRGGELFF
16 . TRBJ1-2 TRBV23-1 TRBD1 TGCGCCAGCAGTCCCAATCACGGACAGGCTAACTATGGCTACACCTTC CASSPNHGQANYGYTF
11 . TRBJ1-1 TRBV5-1 . TGCGCCAGCAGCTTGAACACTGAAGCTTTCTTT CASSLNTEAFF
14 once TRBJ1-1 TRBV5-6 . TGTGCCAGCAGCTTGGGGCAGCGTAACACTGAAGCTTTCTTT CASSLGQRNTEAFF
15 . TRBJ2-1 TRBV9 TRBD2 TGTGCCAGCAGCGGCCCGGGACTAGCGGGGGGTGAGCAGTTCTTC CASSGPGLAGGEQFF
15 . TRBJ2-2 TRBV7-6 . TGTGCCAGCAGCTTAAGGGGCCCCTCCACCGGGGAGCTGTTTTTT CASSLRGPSTGELFF
14 . TRBJ2-5 TRBV28 . TGTGCCAGCTTGGCTAGACAGAATCAAGAGACCCAGTACTTC CASLARQNQETQYF
15 . TRBJ2-1 TRBV2 . TGTGCCAGCAGTGTAAGGGAGCCCCCCTACAATGAGCAGTTCTTC CASSVREPPYNEQFF
16 . TRBJ1-5 TRBV5-1 . TGCGCCAGCAGCTTGGGCTCGGGGGGAAGCAATCAGCCCCAGCATTTT CASSLGSGGSNQPQHF
14 . TRBJ2-7 TRBV10-3 . TGTGCCATCAAGGATGGTACTTCGAGCTACGAGCAGTACTTC CAIKDGTSSYEQYF
15 . TRBJ2-7 TRBV5-1 TRBD2 TGCGCCAGCAGCTCGCTGGGACTAGACTCCTACGAGCAGTACTTC CASSSLGLDSYEQYF
13 . TRBJ2-1 TRBV2 . TGTGCCAGCAAAAAAGGGGGTTACAATGAGCAGTTCTTC CASKKGGYNEQFF
16 . TRBJ2-1 TRBV7-2 TRBD2 TGTGCCAGCAGCTTAGTTAGCGGGAGTGTTCCGTATGAGCAGTTCTTC CASSLVSGSVPYEQFF
12 . TRBJ1-4 TRBV18 . TGTGCCAGCTCAAGCAACAGGGAAAAACTGTTTTTT CASSSNREKLFF
14 . TRBJ1-5 TRBV12-5 . TGTGCTAGTGTGGTCGGGGGTCCAAATCAGCCCCAGCATTTT CASVVGGPNQPQHF
14 . TRBJ2-2 TRBV7-9 . TGTGCCAGCACCTTACGAGGATTCACCGGGGAGCTGTTTTTT CASTLRGFTGELFF
15 once TRBJ2-7 TRBV18 . TGTGCCAGCTCACCCGCGGGGCAGGCCTCCTACGAGCAGTACTTC CASSPAGQASYEQYF
12 . TRBJ2-7 TRBV7-2 . TGTGCCAGCCAGGGTTTGGGCTACGAGCAGTACTTC CASQGLGYEQYF
14 . TRBJ1-1 TRBV2 . TGTGCCAGCAAAACCGGGGTAGGGAACACTGAAGCTTTCTTT CASKTGVGNTEAFF